This T cell receptor beta chain emerged from a study of T cells after yellow fever vaccination. Findings and limits, study-wide: High-abundance clonotypes from the bulk population could contaminate FACS-sorted repertoires. A large majority of primary-vaccination clones showed up again after the booster (approximately 95% CD4, 75% to 90% CD8).

The germline gives CDR1 LGHDT, CDR2 YNNKEL (reference sequence). The V gene lost 5 bases and the J gene lost 7 bases, with 17 bases spanning the gap. The length of the CDR3 is 14 residues. UMIs and a universal primer site were added when TCR cDNA was made by 5'RACE template switching. TCRdb fed the 5' RACE reads into MiXCR, producing one record per CDR3 protein. Found here are 25,000 to 35,000 distinct CDR3 sequences, 4.4% of them singletons; the top ten hold just over 45%. In regard to this clonotype: The antigen remains undetermined.

The V call is TRBV3-1, the J call TRBJ1-2; D is uncertain. Sequences were derived from CD8+ T cells sorted from PBMCs, sampled 5 days after the yellow fever booster vaccination. The TCR originated in a young man who received the YFV17D yellow fever vaccine. In nucleotides, the CDR3 is TGTGCCAGCAGCTATATCCACGGGGAAGGTGGCTACACCTTC. Translation gives CASSYIHGEGGYTF.